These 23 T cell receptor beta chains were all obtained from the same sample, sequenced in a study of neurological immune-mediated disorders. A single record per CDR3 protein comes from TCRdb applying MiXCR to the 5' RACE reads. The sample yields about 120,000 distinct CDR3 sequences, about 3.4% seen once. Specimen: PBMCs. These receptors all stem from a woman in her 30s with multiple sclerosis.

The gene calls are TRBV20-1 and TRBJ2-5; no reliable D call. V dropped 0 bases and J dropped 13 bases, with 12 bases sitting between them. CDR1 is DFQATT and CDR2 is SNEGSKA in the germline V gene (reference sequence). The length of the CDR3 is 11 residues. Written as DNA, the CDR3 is TGCAGTGCTAGAGACGACCCGTGTGCGTACTTC. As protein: CSARDDPCAYF.

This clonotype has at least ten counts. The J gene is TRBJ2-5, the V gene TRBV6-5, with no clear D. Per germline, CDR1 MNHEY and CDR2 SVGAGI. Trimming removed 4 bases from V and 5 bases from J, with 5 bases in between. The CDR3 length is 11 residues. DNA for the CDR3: TGTGCCAGCAGTTCGAGGGAGACCCAGTACTTC. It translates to CASSSRETQYF.

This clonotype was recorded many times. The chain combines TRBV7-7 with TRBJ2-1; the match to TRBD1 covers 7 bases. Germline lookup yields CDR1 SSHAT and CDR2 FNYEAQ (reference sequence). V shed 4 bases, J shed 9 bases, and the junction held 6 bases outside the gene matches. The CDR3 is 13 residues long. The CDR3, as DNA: TGTGCCAGCAGCTACACAGGGGTGGGTGAGCAGTTCTTC. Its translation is CASSYTGVGEQFF.

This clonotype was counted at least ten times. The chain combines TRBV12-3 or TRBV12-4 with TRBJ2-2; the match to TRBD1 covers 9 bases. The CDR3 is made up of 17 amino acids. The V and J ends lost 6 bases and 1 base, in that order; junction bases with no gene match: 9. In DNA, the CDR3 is TGTGCCAGCAGCCGGACAGGGGCAGCAGGGAACACCGGGGAGCTGTTTTTT. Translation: CASSRTGAAGNTGELFF.

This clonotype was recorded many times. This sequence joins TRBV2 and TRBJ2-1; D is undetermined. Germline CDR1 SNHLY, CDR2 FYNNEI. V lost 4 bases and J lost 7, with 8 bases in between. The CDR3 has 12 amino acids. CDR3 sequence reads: CASSGASNEQFF. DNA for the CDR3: TGTGCCAGCAGTGGTGCCAGTAATGAGCAGTTCTTC.

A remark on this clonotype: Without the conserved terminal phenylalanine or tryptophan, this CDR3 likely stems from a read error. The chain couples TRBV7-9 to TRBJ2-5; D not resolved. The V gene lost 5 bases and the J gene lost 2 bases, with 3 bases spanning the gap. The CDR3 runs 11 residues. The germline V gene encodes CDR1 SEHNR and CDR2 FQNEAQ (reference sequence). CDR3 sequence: CASSHQETQYN. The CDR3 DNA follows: TGTGCCAGCAGCCATCAAGAGACCCAGTACAAC.

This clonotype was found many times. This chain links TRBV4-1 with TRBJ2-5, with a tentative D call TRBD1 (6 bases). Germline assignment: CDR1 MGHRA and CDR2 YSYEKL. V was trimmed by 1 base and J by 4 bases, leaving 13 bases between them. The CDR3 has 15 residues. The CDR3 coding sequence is TGCGCCAGCAGCCAAGTTCCCGGGACAACAGAGACCCAGTACTTC. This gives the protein CASSQVPGTTETQYF.

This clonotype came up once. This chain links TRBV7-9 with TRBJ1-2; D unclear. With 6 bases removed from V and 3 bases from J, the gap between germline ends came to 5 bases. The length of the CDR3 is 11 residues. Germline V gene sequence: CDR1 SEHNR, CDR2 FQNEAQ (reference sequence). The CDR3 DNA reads TGTGCCAGCAGAGGTCACTATGGCTACACCTTC. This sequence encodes CASRGHYGYTF.

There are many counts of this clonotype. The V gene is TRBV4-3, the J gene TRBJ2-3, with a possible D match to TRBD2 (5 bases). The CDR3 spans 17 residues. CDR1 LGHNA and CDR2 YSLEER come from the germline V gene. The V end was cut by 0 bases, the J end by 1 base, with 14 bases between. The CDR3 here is CASSQDERALGTDTQYF. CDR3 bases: TGCGCCAGCAGCCAAGATGAGAGGGCCCTCGGCACAGATACGCAGTATTTT.

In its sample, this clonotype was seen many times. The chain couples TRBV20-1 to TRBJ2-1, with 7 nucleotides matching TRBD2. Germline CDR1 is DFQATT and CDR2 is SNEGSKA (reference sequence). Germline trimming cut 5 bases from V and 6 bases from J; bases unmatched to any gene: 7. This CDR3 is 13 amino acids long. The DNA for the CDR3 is TGCAGTGCTGGAAGCGGGACGACCAATGAGCAGTTCTTC. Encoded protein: CSAGSGTTNEQFF.

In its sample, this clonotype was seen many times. The CDR3 region is CASSLDPGAYEQYF. CDR3 DNA sequence: TGCGCCAGCAGCTTGGATCCAGGGGCCTACGAGCAGTACTTC. The chain uses TRBV5-1 and TRBJ2-7, with TRBD1 as a possible D gene (6 bases). V shed 0 bases and J shed 2 bases, with 9 bases lying between them. The CDR3 is 14 residues long. Per germline, CDR1 SGHRS and CDR2 YFSETQ.

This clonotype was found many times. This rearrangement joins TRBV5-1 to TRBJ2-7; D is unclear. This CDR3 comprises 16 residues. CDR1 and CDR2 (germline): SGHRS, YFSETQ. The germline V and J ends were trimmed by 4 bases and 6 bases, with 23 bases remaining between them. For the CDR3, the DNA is TGCGCCAGCAGCCTGGGTGGCCGTAATGCAGCCGGCGAGCAGTACTTC. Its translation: CASSLGGRNAAGEQYF.

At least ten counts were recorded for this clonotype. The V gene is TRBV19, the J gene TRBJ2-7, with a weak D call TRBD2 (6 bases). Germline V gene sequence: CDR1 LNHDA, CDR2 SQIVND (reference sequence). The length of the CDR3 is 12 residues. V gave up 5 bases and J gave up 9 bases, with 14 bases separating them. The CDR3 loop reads CASSQQDGGQYF. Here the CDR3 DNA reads TGTGCCAGTAGTCAACAGGACGGGGGGCAGTACTTC.

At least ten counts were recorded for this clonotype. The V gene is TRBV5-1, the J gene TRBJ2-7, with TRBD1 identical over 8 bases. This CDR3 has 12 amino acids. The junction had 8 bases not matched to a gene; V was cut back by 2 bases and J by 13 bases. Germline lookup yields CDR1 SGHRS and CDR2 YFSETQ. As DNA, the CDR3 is TGCGCCAGCAGCTTCGAAGGACAGGGTTTTTACTTC. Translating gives CASSFEGQGFYF.

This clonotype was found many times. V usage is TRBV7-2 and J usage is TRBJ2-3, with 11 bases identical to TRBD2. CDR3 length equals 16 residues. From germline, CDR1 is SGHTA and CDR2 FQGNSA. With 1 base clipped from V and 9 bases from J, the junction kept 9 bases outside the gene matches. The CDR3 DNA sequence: TGTGCCAGCAGCTTAGTTGTTAGCGGGGGGGCCGACACGCAGTATTTT. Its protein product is CASSLVVSGGADTQYF.

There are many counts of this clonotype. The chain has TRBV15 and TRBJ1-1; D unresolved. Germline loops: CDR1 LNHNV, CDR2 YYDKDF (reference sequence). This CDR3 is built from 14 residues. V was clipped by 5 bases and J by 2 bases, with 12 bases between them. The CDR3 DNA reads TGTGCCACCAGCCTACAGAGGACTAACACTGAAGCTTTCTTT. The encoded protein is CATSLQRTNTEAFF.

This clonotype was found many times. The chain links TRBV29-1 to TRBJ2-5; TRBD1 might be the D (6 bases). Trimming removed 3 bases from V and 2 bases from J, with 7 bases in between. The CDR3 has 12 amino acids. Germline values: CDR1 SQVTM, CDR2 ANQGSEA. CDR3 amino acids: CSVETGQETQYF. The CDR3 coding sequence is TGCAGCGTTGAGACAGGACAAGAGACCCAGTACTTC. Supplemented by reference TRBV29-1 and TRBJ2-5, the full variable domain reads SAVISQKPSRDICQRGTSLTIQCQVDSQVTMMFWYRQQPGQSLTLIATANQGSEATYESGFVIDKFPISRPNLTFSTLTVSNMSPEDSSIYLCSVETGQETQYFGPGTRLLVL.

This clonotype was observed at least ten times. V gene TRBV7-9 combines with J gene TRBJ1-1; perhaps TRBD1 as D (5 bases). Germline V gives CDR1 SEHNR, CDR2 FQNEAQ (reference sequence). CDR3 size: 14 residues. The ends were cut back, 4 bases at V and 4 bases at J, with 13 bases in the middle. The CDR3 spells CASSSEGVGTEAFF. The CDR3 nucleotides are TGTGCCAGCAGCTCCGAAGGGGTAGGCACTGAAGCTTTCTTT.

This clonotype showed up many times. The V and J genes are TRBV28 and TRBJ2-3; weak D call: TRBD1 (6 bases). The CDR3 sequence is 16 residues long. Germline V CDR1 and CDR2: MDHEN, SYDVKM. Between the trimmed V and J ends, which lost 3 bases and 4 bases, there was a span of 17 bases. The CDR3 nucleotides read TGTGCCAGCAGTTTTCTTCTTACAGGGTTTTCAGATACGCAGTATTTT. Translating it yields CASSFLLTGFSDTQYF.

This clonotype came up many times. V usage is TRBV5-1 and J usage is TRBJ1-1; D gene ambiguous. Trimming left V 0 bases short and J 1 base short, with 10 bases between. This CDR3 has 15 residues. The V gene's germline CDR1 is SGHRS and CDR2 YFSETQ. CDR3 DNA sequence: TGCGCCAGCAGCTTGGGGAGGGTTGGGAACACTGAAGCTTTCTTT. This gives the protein CASSLGRVGNTEAFF.

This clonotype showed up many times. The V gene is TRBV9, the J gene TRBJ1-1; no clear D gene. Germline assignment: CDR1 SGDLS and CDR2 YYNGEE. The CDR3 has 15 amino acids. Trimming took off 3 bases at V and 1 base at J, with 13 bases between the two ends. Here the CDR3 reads CASSGKEGPNTEAFF. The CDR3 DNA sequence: TGTGCCAGCAGCGGCAAGGAGGGCCCGAACACTGAAGCTTTCTTT.

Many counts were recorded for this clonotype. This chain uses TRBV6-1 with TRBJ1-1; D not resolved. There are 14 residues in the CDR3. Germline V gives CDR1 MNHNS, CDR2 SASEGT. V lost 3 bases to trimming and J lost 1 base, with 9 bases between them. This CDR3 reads CASSEGKWNTEAFF. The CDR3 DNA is TGTGCCAGCAGTGAGGGTAAGTGGAACACTGAAGCTTTCTTT.

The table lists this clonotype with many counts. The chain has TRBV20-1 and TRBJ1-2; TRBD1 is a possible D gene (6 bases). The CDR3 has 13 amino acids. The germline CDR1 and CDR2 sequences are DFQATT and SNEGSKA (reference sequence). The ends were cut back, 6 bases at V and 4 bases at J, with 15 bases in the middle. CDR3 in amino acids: CSAPLQGAYGYTF. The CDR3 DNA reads TGCAGTGCGCCCTTACAGGGAGCCTATGGCTACACCTTC.